The 25 T cell receptor beta chains given below trace back to one sample, sequenced in a study of CD8+ T cells in alopecia areata. cDNA prepared by RNA extraction and subsequent reverse transcription served as the template for sequencing. The assay was immunoSEQ multiplex PCR, and TCRdb's table has in-frame clones only and misses some. This sample carries about 200,000 clones, roughly 56% of them seen once, and the ten largest clones take roughly 5%. Sequenced input: CD8+ T cells sorted from blood. The source of these receptors is a human donor in good health.

This clone turned up a few times. The genes are TRBV7-2 and TRBJ2-1, with D uncertain. Germline V lookup: CDR1 SGHTA, CDR2 FQGNSA. The CDR3 is 15 amino acids. Trimming took 5 bases from V and 5 from J, leaving 16 bases between them. DNA for the CDR3: TGTGCCAGCAGCCTCCCCCGTCCCCCAAACAATGAGCAGTTCTTC. It is translated as CASSLPRPPNNEQFF.

The chain is built from TRBV29-1 and TRBJ2-7; weak D call: TRBD2 (7 bases). V was trimmed by 6 bases and J by 2 bases, leaving 14 bases between them. Germline CDR1 SQVTM, CDR2 ANQGSEA. The CDR3 totals 13 residues. Here the CDR3 reads CSVDGEGAYEQYF. The CDR3 bases are TGCAGCGTAGATGGGGAGGGGGCCTACGAGCAGTACTTC.

The chain has TRBV4-1 and TRBJ2-7; the D gene is possibly TRBD1 (5 bases). CDR3 length equals 14 residues. The ends were cut back, 3 bases at V and 4 bases at J, with 13 bases in the middle. Per germline, CDR1 MGHRA and CDR2 YSYEKL. The CDR3 region is CASSQGPPPYEQYF. CDR3 DNA: TGCGCCAGCAGCCAGGGGCCCCCCCCTTACGAGCAGTACTTC.

This chain links TRBV11-2 with TRBJ2-7; D may match TRBD1 or TRBD2 (5 bases each). Germline lookup yields CDR1 SGHAT and CDR2 FQNNGV. This CDR3 is 14 amino acids long. V was trimmed by 5 bases and J by 4 bases, leaving 15 bases between them. The CDR3 loop is CASSPVRGGYEQYF. CDR3 in DNA: TGTGCCAGCAGCCCGGTTCGGGGCGGGTACGAGCAGTACTTC.

This clone was observed a few times. V and J are TRBV19 and TRBJ2-7; D gene unclear. CDR1 is LNHDA and CDR2 is SQIVND in the germline V gene (reference sequence). The CDR3 is 12 amino acids. Between the trimmed V and J ends, which lost 5 bases and 0 bases, there was a span of 5 bases. Here the CDR3 DNA reads TGTGCCAGTAGTGCCGGCTCCTACGAGCAGTACTTC. Encoded protein: CASSAGSYEQYF.

V gene TRBV5-1 combines with J gene TRBJ1-1, with D maybe TRBD1 (5 bases). The ends were cut back, 0 bases at V and 1 base at J, with 7 bases in the middle. The CDR3 extends over 14 amino acids. Germline V gene sequence: CDR1 SGHRS, CDR2 YFSETQ. The CDR3 loop reads CASSLGQPNTEAFF. The CDR3 coding sequence is TGCGCCAGCAGCTTGGGACAGCCGAACACTGAAGCTTTCTTT.

The rearrangement uses TRBV7-8 and TRBJ2-3; 16 bases line up with TRBD2. The CDR3 has 19 residues. CDR1 is SGHVS and CDR2 is FQNEAQ in the germline V gene. Germline trimming cut 0 bases from V and 0 bases from J; bases unmatched to any gene: 3. CDR3 in amino acids: CASSLAGLAGGTSTDTQYF. The CDR3 DNA sequence: TGTGCCAGCAGCTTAGCGGGACTAGCGGGGGGGACTAGCACAGATACGCAGTATTTT.

The rearrangement uses TRBV27 and TRBJ2-1; 7 positions match TRBD1. The CDR3 spans 15 residues. CDR1 is MNHEY, CDR2 SMNVEV, per germline (reference sequence). The ends lost 5 bases at V and 6 bases at J; junction bases unmatched: 10. CDR3 residues: CASSPRDSFSNEQFF. Written as DNA, the CDR3 is TGTGCCAGCAGTCCACGGGACAGCTTTTCCAATGAGCAGTTCTTC.

The rearrangement links TRBV6-5 to TRBJ2-3; unclear D gene. Germline-derived CDR1 and CDR2 are MNHEY and SVGAGI. This CDR3 region has 11 residues. The germline V and J ends were trimmed by 7 bases and 0 bases, with 2 bases remaining between them. CDR3 sequence reads: CASISTDTQYF. For the CDR3, the DNA is TGTGCCAGCATAAGCACAGATACGCAGTATTTT.

The chain has TRBV4-1 and TRBJ1-2; D gene ambiguous. CDR3 length equals 11 residues. V lost 9 bases and J 6 bases, leaving 11 bases between the germline ends. From germline, CDR1 is MGHRA and CDR2 YSYEKL. The CDR3 coding sequence is TGCGCCAGTCTCGGGTTGGATGGCTACACCTTC. It yields the protein CASLGLDGYTF.

The V gene is TRBV29-1, the J gene TRBJ1-2; TRBD1 is a possible D gene (5 bases). The germline gives CDR1 SQVTM, CDR2 ANQGSEA. Trimming took off 5 bases at V and 8 bases at J, with 15 bases between the two ends. The CDR3 loop spans 12 amino acids. The DNA for the CDR3 is TGCAGCGTTCCCTACGGGGGGTACGGCTACACCTTC. Its protein product is CSVPYGGYGYTF.

This chain links TRBV27 with TRBJ1-2; 7 bases line up with TRBD1. The CDR3 runs 13 residues. Germline assignment: CDR1 MNHEY and CDR2 SMNVEV (reference sequence). V was pared by 8 bases and J by 5 bases, with 8 bases of the junction left unmatched. CDR3 sequence: CASAGTDQYGYTF. CDR3 nucleotides: TGTGCCAGCGCCGGGACAGATCAGTATGGCTACACCTTC.

The genes are TRBV5-1 and TRBJ2-4; tentative D call: TRBD1 (5 bases). Trimming stripped 0 bases from V and 9 bases from J, with 13 bases between. The CDR3 totals 14 residues. Germline values: CDR1 SGHRS, CDR2 YFSETQ. The CDR3 bases are TGCGCCAGCAGCTTGGCGTGGGGCTTCCGCATTCAGTACTTC. This translates into CASSLAWGFRIQYF.

This clone was seen a few times. The V call is TRBV4-1, the J call TRBJ1-1; D remains ambiguous. CDR1 is MGHRA and CDR2 is YSYEKL in the germline V gene. The CDR3 extends over 13 amino acids. V was clipped by 4 bases and J by 0 bases, with 6 bases between them. The CDR3 loop reads CASSPTMNTEAFF. CDR3 bases: TGCGCCAGCAGCCCGACCATGAACACTGAAGCTTTCTTT.

This clone appeared once. The V call is TRBV9, the J call TRBJ2-5; D gene ambiguous. The V gene's germline CDR1 is SGDLS and CDR2 YYNGEE. V was cut by 0 bases and J by 4 bases, with 13 bases left in between. This CDR3 spans 15 amino acids. This CDR3 reads CASSVVGTSGETQYF. The CDR3 DNA reads as TGTGCCAGCAGCGTAGTTGGAACCTCTGGAGAGACCCAGTACTTC.

This clone was detected only once. V is TRBV4-1 and J is TRBJ1-1; D unresolved. This CDR3 has 14 amino acids. CDR1 and CDR2 (germline): MGHRA, YSYEKL. V was shortened by 4 bases and J by 2 bases, with 11 bases between the two germline ends. In DNA, the CDR3 is TGCGCCAGCAGCCCGTCGGCTCTCAACACTGAAGCTTTCTTT. Its protein is CASSPSALNTEAFF.

The V and J genes are TRBV29-1 and TRBJ1-1; TRBD1 matches at 8 bases. Trimming took 4 bases from V and 1 from J; bases not matched to a gene: 8. CDR1 is SQVTM, CDR2 ANQGSEA, per germline. This CDR3 comprises 15 residues. This CDR3 is CSVGATTGENTEAFF. The CDR3 nucleotides are TGCAGCGTTGGAGCCACGACAGGGGAGAACACTGAAGCTTTCTTT.

This clone showed up just once. The V and J genes are TRBV4-1 and TRBJ2-6; D uncertain. Per germline, CDR1 MGHRA and CDR2 YSYEKL. V was trimmed by 4 bases and J by 3 bases, leaving 7 bases between them. The CDR3 runs 14 residues. The CDR3 nucleotides read TGCGCCAGCAGCCCTAGGGATGGGGCCAACGTCCTGACTTTC. It encodes CASSPRDGANVLTF.

This clone has more than one count but fewer than ten. The chain combines TRBV7-9 with TRBJ2-3; D is ambiguous. Germline assignment: CDR1 SEHNR and CDR2 FQNEAQ (reference sequence). The CDR3 totals 13 residues. Trimming pared 6 bases from V and 4 bases from J, leaving 11 bases between. The CDR3 loop is CASRVSLSDTQYF. The CDR3 DNA is TGTGCCAGCAGGGTGTCCTTATCAGATACGCAGTATTTT.

The V call is TRBV5-1, the J call TRBJ2-5; 8 nucleotides match TRBD2. Trimming took 4 bases from V and 7 from J; bases not matched to a gene: 15. The CDR3 has 16 amino acids. Germline values: CDR1 SGHRS, CDR2 YFSETQ. DNA of the CDR3: TGCGCCAGCAGCGGAAGGCCTAGCGGGCTAAGAGGGACCCAGTACTTC. Protein: CASSGRPSGLRGTQYF.

This clone has only a few counts. V and J are TRBV5-1 and TRBJ2-5, with 9 bases aligning to TRBD1. Germline V gene sequence: CDR1 SGHRS, CDR2 YFSETQ. CDR3 length: 15 amino acids. V gave up 4 bases and J gave up 3 bases; unmatched junction bases: 7. CDR3 sequence reads: CASSPTGGMKETQYF. The CDR3 DNA is TGCGCCAGCAGCCCGACAGGGGGTATGAAAGAGACCCAGTACTTC.

Notes on this clone: Other DNA sequences in the same sample also yield this CDR3. The rearrangement joins TRBV4-1 to TRBJ2-1; D remains unclear. Per the germline V gene, CDR1 is MGHRA and CDR2 is YSYEKL. This CDR3 contains 13 residues. V was shortened by 1 base and J by 7 bases, with 8 bases between the two germline ends. CDR3 nucleotides: TGCGCCAGCAGCCAAGTATTGTCTAATGAGCAGTTCTTC. Residues: CASSQVLSNEQFF.

This clone was seen more than once but under ten times. The J gene is TRBJ2-2, the V gene TRBV4-1; 7 bases map to TRBD1. The germline gives CDR1 MGHRA, CDR2 YSYEKL. With 3 bases clipped from V and 2 bases from J, the junction kept 3 bases outside the gene matches. The CDR3 spans 15 residues. The CDR3 bases are TGCGCCAGCAGCCAGTACAGGGGAAACACCGGGGAGCTGTTTTTT. Protein sequence: CASSQYRGNTGELFF.

The chain carries TRBV27 and TRBJ2-1; no definite D call. V was cut by 6 bases and J by 0 bases, with 9 bases left in between. This CDR3 is 14 amino acids long. Looked up from germline, CDR1 is MNHEY and CDR2 is SMNVEV (reference sequence). This chain's CDR3 is CASRTPSSYNEQFF. The CDR3 region has the DNA TGTGCCAGCAGAACTCCGAGCTCCTACAATGAGCAGTTCTTC.

This clone has only a few counts. The J gene is TRBJ2-2, the V gene TRBV29-1, with TRBD1 matching over 8 bases. The V gene's germline CDR1 is SQVTM and CDR2 ANQGSEA. Losses at the gene ends were 7 bases for V and 5 bases for J; bases not matched to a gene: 3. This CDR3 has 12 residues. CDR3 nucleotides: TGCAGCGGGACAGGGTCTACCGGGGAGCTGTTTTTT. Translation: CSGTGSTGELFF.